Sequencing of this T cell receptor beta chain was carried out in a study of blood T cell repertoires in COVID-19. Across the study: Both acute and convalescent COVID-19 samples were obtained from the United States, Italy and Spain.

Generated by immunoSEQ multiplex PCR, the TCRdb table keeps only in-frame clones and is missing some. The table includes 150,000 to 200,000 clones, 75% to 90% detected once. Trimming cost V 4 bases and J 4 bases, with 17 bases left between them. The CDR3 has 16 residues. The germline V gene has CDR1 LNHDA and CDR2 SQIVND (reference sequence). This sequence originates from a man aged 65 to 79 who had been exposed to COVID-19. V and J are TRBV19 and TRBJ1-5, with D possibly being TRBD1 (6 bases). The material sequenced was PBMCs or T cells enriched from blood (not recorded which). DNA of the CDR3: TGTGCCAGTAGTACGACGGGACAAACCCATAATCAGCCCCAGCATTTT. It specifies CASSTTGQTHNQPQHF.